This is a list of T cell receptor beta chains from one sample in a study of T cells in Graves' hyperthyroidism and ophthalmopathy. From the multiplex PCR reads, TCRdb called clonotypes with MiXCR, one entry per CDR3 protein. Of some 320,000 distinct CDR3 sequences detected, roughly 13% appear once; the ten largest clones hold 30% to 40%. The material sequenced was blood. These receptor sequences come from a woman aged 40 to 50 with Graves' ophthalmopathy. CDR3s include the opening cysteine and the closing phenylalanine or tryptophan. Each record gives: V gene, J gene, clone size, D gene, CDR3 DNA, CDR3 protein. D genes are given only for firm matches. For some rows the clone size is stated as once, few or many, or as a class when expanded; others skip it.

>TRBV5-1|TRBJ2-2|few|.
TGCGCCAGCAGCCCACATCACTTCGGGGAGCTGTTTTTT
CASSPHHFGELFF
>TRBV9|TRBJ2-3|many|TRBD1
TGTGCCAGCAGCGTAGGGGACAGGCACGATACGCAGTATTTT
CASSVGDRHDTQYF
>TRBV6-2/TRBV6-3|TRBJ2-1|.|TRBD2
TGTGCCAGCAGTTACTCTGGGACTAGCGGGAGTGAGCAGTTCTTC
CASSYSGTSGSEQFF
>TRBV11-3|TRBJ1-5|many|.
TGTGCCAGCAGCTTAGGGCGGGGTCAGCCCCAGCATTTT
CASSLGRGQPQHF
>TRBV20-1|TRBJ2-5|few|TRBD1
TGCAGTGCTAGAGCCCCACCTAGGACAGGGGAAGAGACCCAGTACTTC
CSARAPPRTGEETQYF
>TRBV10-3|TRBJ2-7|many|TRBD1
TGTGCCATCAGTGAGTCAGGGACAGGGGACGTGGCGGGCTACGAGCAGTACTTC
CAISESGTGDVAGYEQYF
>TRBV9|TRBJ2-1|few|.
TGTGCCAGCAGCGAATTAGACAGGAGGACTCCGAATGAGCAGTTCTTC
CASSELDRRTPNEQFF
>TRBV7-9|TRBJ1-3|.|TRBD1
TGTGCCAGCAGCTTAGGACAGGGAGCTGGAAACACCATATATTTT
CASSLGQGAGNTIYF
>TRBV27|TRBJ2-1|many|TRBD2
TGTGCCAGCGCGACTAGCGGGGGATACAATGAGCAGTTCTTC
CASATSGGYNEQFF
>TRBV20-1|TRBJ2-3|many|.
TGCAGTGCTAGCTCCCTAACTAGCTTGGGCACCACAGATACGCAGTATTTT
CSASSLTSLGTTDTQYF
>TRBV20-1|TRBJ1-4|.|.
TGCAGTGCTCATCTCATCGGGGGGGCTAATGAAAAACTGTTTTTT
CSAHLIGGANEKLFF
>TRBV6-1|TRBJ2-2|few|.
TGTGCCAGCAGTCCCCCGGGACCAGAGGGTGCCGGGGAGCTGTTTTTT
CASSPPGPEGAGELFF
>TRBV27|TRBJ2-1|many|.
TGTGCCAGCAGTTCACCCGGGAACAACAACAATGAGCAGTTCTTC
CASSSPGNNNNEQFF
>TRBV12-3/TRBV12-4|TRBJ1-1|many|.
TGTGCCAGCAGAAAGACAGGGAACACTGAAGCTTTCTTT
CASRKTGNTEAFF
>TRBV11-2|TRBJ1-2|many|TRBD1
TGTGCCAGCAGCCTGGACAGGAATAACTATGGCTACACCTTC
CASSLDRNNYGYTF
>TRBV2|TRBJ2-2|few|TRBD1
TGTGCCAGCAGTGGGGGCCACAGGGGGCCCAACACCGGGGAGCTGTTTTTT
CASSGGHRGPNTGELFF
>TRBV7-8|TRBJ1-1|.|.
TGTGCCAGCAGCCCCAGGGTTGGGGAAGCTTTCTTT
CASSPRVGEAFF
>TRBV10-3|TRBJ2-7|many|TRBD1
TGTGCCATCAGTGAGTCCAGGGGGGAGCAGTACTTC
CAISESRGEQYF
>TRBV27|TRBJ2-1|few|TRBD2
TGTGCCAGCAGTTTGGGACTAGCGGGGGTATACAGTGAGCAGTTCTTC
CASSLGLAGVYSEQFF
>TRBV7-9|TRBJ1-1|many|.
TGTGCCAGCAGCTTAGAGAGTTACACTGAAGCTTTCTTT
CASSLESYTEAFF
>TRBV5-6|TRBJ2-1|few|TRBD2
TGTGCCAGCAGCAACCCTAGCGGGAGGGTTTACAATGAGCAGTTCTTC
CASSNPSGRVYNEQFF
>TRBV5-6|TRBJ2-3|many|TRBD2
TGTGCCAGCAGCTTACTAGCGGGGGACGCAGATACGCAGTATTTT
CASSLLAGDADTQYF
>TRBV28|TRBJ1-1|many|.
TGTGCCAGCAGTTTTCTTAACTGGGCAGGGGATCGATCTGAAGCTTTCTTT
CASSFLNWAGDRSEAFF
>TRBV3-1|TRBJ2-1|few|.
TGTGCCAGCAGCCAAGTAGCTACACAGCAGGGTGAGCAGTTCTTC
CASSQVATQQGEQFF
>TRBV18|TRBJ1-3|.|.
TGTGCCAGCTCACCACCGAGGACAACTGGAAACACCATATATTTT
CASSPPRTTGNTIYF
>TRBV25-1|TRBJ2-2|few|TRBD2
TGTGCCAGCAGGGGGCTAGCGGGAGCGAACACCGGGGAGCTGTTTTTT
CASRGLAGANTGELFF
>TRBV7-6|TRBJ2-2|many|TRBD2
TGTGCCAGCAGCTTACGACTCACTAGCGGGACGAACACCGGGGAGCTGTTTTTT
CASSLRLTSGTNTGELFF
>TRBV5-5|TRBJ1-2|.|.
TGTGCCAGCATCCTCTTACTCGGATCAGGGGAAGATGGCTACACCTTC
CASILLLGSGEDGYTF
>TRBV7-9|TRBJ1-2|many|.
TGTGCCAGCAGTCGAACGAACTATGGCTACACCTTC
CASSRTNYGYTF
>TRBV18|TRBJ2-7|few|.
TGTGCCAGCTTCGAAGGGGCGGGCGGTTTCGAGCAGTACTTC
CASFEGAGGFEQYF
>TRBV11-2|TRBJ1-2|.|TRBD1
TGTGCCAGCAGCGACCGGGACAGGGGGCTCGGCTACACCTTC
CASSDRDRGLGYTF
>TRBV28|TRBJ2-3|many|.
TGTGCCAGCAGTTCCGTAGGTGCGGGGTCCACAGATACGCAGTATTTT
CASSSVGAGSTDTQYF
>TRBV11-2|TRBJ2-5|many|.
TGTGCCAGCAGAGAGCGCAAAGAGACCCAGTACTTC
CASRERKETQYF
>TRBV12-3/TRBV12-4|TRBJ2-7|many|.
TGTGCCAGCAGCCCTGGACCCCGGGACAACTCCTACGAGCAGTACTTC
CASSPGPRDNSYEQYF
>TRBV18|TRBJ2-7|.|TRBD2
TGTGCCAGCTCACCACTGGCTAGCGGGACCTCCTACGAGCAGTACTTC
CASSPLASGTSYEQYF
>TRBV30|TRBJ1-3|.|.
TGTGCCTGGAGTGTGGTGCCCTCACACCATATATTT
CAWSVVPSHHIF
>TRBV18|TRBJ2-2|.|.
TGTGCCAGCTCCGCGGACCAGGCCACGGGGGAGCTGTTTTTT
CASSADQATGELFF
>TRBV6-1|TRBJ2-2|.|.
TGTGCCAGCGGTAGACCGGGACAAAGCACCGGGGAGCTGGTTTTT
CASGRPGQSTGELVF
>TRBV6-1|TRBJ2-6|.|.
TGTGCCAGCAGTGCGGCTCTCTCTGGGGCCAACGTCCTGACTTTC
CASSAALSGANVLTF
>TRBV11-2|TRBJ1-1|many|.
TGTGCCAGCAGCTCGGACATAACTAGTGAAGCTTTCTTT
CASSSDITSEAFF
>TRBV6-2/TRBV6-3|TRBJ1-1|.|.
TGTGCCAGCAGTTATGTGGGTGAAGCTTTCTTT
CASSYVGEAFF
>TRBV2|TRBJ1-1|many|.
TGTGCCAGCAGTCAAGACGGGTTGAACACTGAAGCTTTCTTT
CASSQDGLNTEAFF
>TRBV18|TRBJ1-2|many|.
TGTGCCAGCTCACCCTCAGGGAACTATGGCTACACCTTC
CASSPSGNYGYTF
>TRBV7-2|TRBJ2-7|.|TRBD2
TGTGCCAGCAGCCTAAGTGGGCTAGCGGGAGACCCCTACGAGCAGTACTTC
CASSLSGLAGDPYEQYF
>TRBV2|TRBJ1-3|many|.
TGTGCCAGCAGCGGCACCCGTGGACGTTCCTCTGGAAACACCATATATTTT
CASSGTRGRSSGNTIYF
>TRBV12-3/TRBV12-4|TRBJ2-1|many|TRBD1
TGTGCCAGCAGGTTGAGGACAGGGGATGCTGGGGAGCAGTTCTTC
CASRLRTGDAGEQFF
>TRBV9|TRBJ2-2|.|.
TGTGCCAGCAGCCCCCGTGATGGGGGTGCGAACACCGGGGAGCTGTTTTTT
CASSPRDGGANTGELFF
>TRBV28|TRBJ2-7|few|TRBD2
TGTGCCAGCAGTTTAGGGGGGACTAGCGGGCAGTACTTC
CASSLGGTSGQYF
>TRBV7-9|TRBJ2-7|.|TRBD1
TGTGCCAGCAGCTTAGGGTCTGGGACAGGGGGCGGCGAGCAGTACTTC
CASSLGSGTGGGEQYF
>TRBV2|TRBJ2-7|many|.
TGTGCCAGCAATGAGAGGGGGGACTCCTACGAGCAGTACTTC
CASNERGDSYEQYF
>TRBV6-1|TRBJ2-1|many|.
TGTGCCAGCAGTGTACAGGGAGGCAAAAGTGAGCAGTTCTTC
CASSVQGGKSEQFF
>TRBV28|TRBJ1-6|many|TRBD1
TGTGCCAGCAGTTTTATCGTAGGACAGGGTAATAATTCACCCCTCCACTTT
CASSFIVGQGNNSPLHF
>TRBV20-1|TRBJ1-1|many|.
TGCAGTGCCGACCAAAACAGGGAGGTAAGCACTGAAGCTTTCTTT
CSADQNREVSTEAFF
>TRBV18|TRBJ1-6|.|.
TGTGCCAGCTCACCATCTGTCAGCACGAATTCACCCCTCCACTTT
CASSPSVSTNSPLHF
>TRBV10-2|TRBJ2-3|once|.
TGCGCCAGCAGGGGAGACGCAGATACGCAGTATTTT
CASRGDADTQYF